The 9 T cell receptor beta chains given below trace back to one sample, sequenced in a study of blood T cell repertoires in COVID-19. Measured with immunoSEQ multiplex PCR; TCRdb has only the in-frame clones, and not every one. The sample lists fewer than 350,000 clones, 88% seen once, with roughly 9.1% in the top ten. Material: peripheral blood. The receptors were sampled from a man between 18 and 29 years old with active or convalescent COVID-19.

The genes are TRBV4-1 and TRBJ1-1; 7 nucleotides agree with TRBD1. The germline CDR1 and CDR2 sequences are MGHRA and YSYEKL. After removal of 8 bases from V and 0 bases from J, the junction contained 15 bases not matched to a gene. The length of the CDR3 is 17 residues. The CDR3 sequence is CASATLPGQGVNTEAFF. Written as DNA, the CDR3 is TGCGCCAGCGCAACCCTCCCGGGTCAGGGGGTGAACACTGAAGCTTTCTTT.

This clone was observed once. The V and J genes are TRBV10-3 and TRBJ1-2; 8 nucleotides align to TRBD1. The CDR3 has 14 residues. Germline CDR1 ENHRY, CDR2 SYGVKD. The V gene end was trimmed by 0 bases and the J gene end by 5 bases; junction bases not matched to a gene: 2. The CDR3 DNA is TGTGCCATCAGTGAGTCGGACAGGGATTATGGCTACACCTTC. The encoded protein is CAISESDRDYGYTF.

The chain links TRBV5-1 to TRBJ1-5, with 8 bases lining up with TRBD1. Losses at the gene ends were 4 bases for V and 7 bases for J; bases not matched to a gene: 7. CDR3 length: 14 residues. In germline, CDR1 is SGHRS, CDR2 YFSETQ. CDR3 sequence reads: CASSPGQGSQPQHF. DNA for the CDR3: TGCGCCAGCAGCCCTGGACAGGGTAGCCAGCCCCAGCATTTT.

V gene TRBV5-1 combines with J gene TRBJ1-4, with unresolved D. Trimming pared 5 bases from V and 4 bases from J, leaving 9 bases between. Germline V CDR1 and CDR2: SGHRS, YFSETQ. The CDR3 has 13 amino acids. CDR3 amino acids: CASRSGINEKLFF. CDR3 sequence (DNA): TGCGCCAGCAGGTCGGGGATTAATGAAAAACTGTTTTTT.

The V call is TRBV27, the J call TRBJ2-5, with 9 bases matching TRBD1. Germline V lookup: CDR1 MNHEY, CDR2 SMNVEV (reference sequence). The CDR3 spans 16 residues. V was clipped by 5 bases and J by 3 bases; unmatched bases: 10. CDR3 bases: TGTGCCAGCAGTGATGGGGACAGGGTGGGAAAAGAGACCCAGTACTTC. This encodes CASSDGDRVGKETQYF.

The chain has TRBV19 and TRBJ1-4, with a weak D call TRBD1 (5 bases). The CDR3 extends over 15 amino acids. CDR1 is LNHDA, CDR2 SQIVND, per germline (reference sequence). V lost 5 bases to trimming and J lost 8 bases, with 18 bases between them. CDR3 in amino acids: CASSHWGDDAEKLFF. CDR3 coding DNA: TGTGCCAGTAGTCATTGGGGGGACGACGCGGAAAAACTGTTTTTT.

The rearrangement links TRBV18 to TRBJ2-1, with D unclear. The CDR3 consists of 14 residues. The germline V and J ends were trimmed by 2 bases and 2 bases, with 7 bases remaining between them. Germline V gives CDR1 KGHSH, CDR2 LQKENI. This CDR3 is CASSPGAPYNEQFF. The CDR3 coding sequence is TGTGCCAGCTCACCAGGAGCGCCCTACAATGAGCAGTTCTTC.

The J gene is TRBJ2-3, the V gene TRBV7-9; 7 nucleotides align to TRBD2. CDR3 length: 16 amino acids. Germline V gives CDR1 SEHNR, CDR2 FQNEAQ (reference sequence). V was pared by 5 bases and J by 0 bases, with 8 bases of the junction left unmatched. CDR3 DNA: TGTGCCAGCAGCCTAAAGCGGGGCCCTAGCACAGATACGCAGTATTTT. The encoded protein is CASSLKRGPSTDTQYF. The full variable domain, its missing parts supplied by reference TRBV7-9 and TRBJ2-3, is DTGVSQNPRHKITKRGQNVTFRCDPISEHNRLYWYRQTLGQGPEFLTYFQNEAQLEKSRLLSDRFSAERPKGSFSTLEIQRTEQGDSAMYLCASSLKRGPSTDTQYFGPGTRLTVL.

The chain employs TRBV5-1 and TRBJ1-1; perhaps TRBD1 as D (5 bases). V lost 1 base and J 4 bases, leaving 8 bases between the germline ends. The CDR3 sequence is 13 residues long. Germline CDR1 SGHRS, CDR2 YFSETQ. The chain's CDR3 is CASSLSGFTEAFF. CDR3 coding DNA: TGCGCCAGCAGCTTGTCAGGGTTCACTGAAGCTTTCTTT. The full variable domain, completed using reference TRBV5-1 and TRBJ1-1, is KAGVTQTPRYLIKTRGQQVTLSCSPISGHRSVSWYQQTPGQGLQFLFEYFSETQRNKGNFPGRFSGRQFSNSRSEMNVSTLELGDSALYLCASSLSGFTEAFFGQGTRLTVV.